Only one count was recorded for the clone carrying this T cell receptor beta chain. CDR1 is SEHNR and CDR2 is FQNEAQ in the germline V gene (reference sequence). Trimming cost V 5 bases and J 8 bases; bases outside gene matches: 3. The CDR3 is 12 amino acids. Original processing notes: How many nucleated cells were present was estimated from reference gene primer amplification. Using immunoSEQ multiplex PCR, the repertoire was profiled, and TCRdb retains in-frame clones only, with some absent. That table gives V, J and clone size, and the DNA gave D and trimming. The profile covers roughly 80,000 clones, with 70% to 90% appearing a single time and approximately 2.9% taken by the ten largest. The data derive from a study of blood T cell repertoires in COVID-19. Study context: Both acute and convalescent COVID-19 samples were obtained from the United States, Italy and Spain. In each case, the material was cDNA or gDNA derived from T cells, B-cell-depleted T cells, or PBMCs.

V is TRBV7-9 and J is TRBJ2-1; 7 bases line up with TRBD2. Sequenced material: peripheral blood. The sequence was collected from an elderly woman with acute or convalescent COVID-19. For the CDR3, the DNA is TGTGCCAGCAGCCTAACTAGCGATGAGCAGTTCTTC. Encoded protein: CASSLTSDEQFF.